These T cell receptor beta chains were read from a single sample in a study of beta chain features in type 1 diabetes. Profiling relied on immunoSEQ multiplex PCR, and the TCRdb table lists in-frame clones only, not all of them. The sample includes some 250,000 clones, 27% of them seen just once. Sequenced sample: central memory CD4+ T cells from blood. The source of these receptors is a man aged 30-40 years in good health. CDR3s leave out the opening cysteine and the closing phenylalanine or tryptophan. Fields, in order: J gene, V gene, CDR3 protein.

TRBJ1-1 TRBV7-2 ASSLNTWTTEAF
TRBJ2-2 TRBV19 ASITGTPNTGELF
TRBJ2-3 TRBV12-5 ASAMGDSAANTQY
TRBJ1-2 TRBV11-2 ASSFYAGSGYGYT
TRBJ2-7 TRBV29-1 SVSPGYEQY
TRBJ1-1 TRBV29-1 SVQGGTEAF
TRBJ1-2 TRBV25-1 ASSEGQGAYGYT
TRBJ1-1 TRBV30 AWSLGGDTEAF
TRBJ2-1 TRBV7-2 ASSGNNEQF
TRBJ2-1 TRBV2 ASRTGVDEQF
TRBJ2-7 TRBV7-2 ASSSTSGVSYEQY
TRBJ2-4 TRBV15 ATSTGTIPENIQY
TRBJ2-1 TRBV18 ASSPAGNLRNEQF
TRBJ2-2 TRBV5-1 ASSLVGTSSTGELF
TRBJ2-2 TRBV7-2 ASSPRFNPGELF
TRBJ2-7 TRBV30 AWSVGRGTYEQY
TRBJ2-7 TRBV23-1 ASSQGRINTISYEQY
TRBJ2-3 TRBV7-2 AERESTDTQY
TRBJ2-1 TRBV7-6 ASSELLDNEQF
TRBJ2-3 TRBV28 ASSLFGLAGSADTQY
TRBJ2-7 TRBV5-4 ASSLAGGSSYEQY
TRBJ2-7 TRBV28 ASSPGLAGSYEQY
TRBJ1-1 TRBV7-2 ASSLGLVNTEAF
TRBJ2-6 TRBV5-1 ASSLNPQGSGANVLT
TRBJ2-2 TRBV19 ASSRGVNTGELF
TRBJ2-7 TRBV5-6 ASSLRLAYEQY
TRBJ2-1 TRBV2 ASRRGHGIYEQF
TRBJ1-1 TRBV5-1 ASTIKQGDTEAF
TRBJ2-1 TRBV7-2 ASSLGAGGPF
TRBJ1-6 TRBV30 AWSATASPLH
TRBJ1-5 TRBV7-2 ASSLGQNNNQPQH
TRBJ1-2 TRBV20-1 RVGTNYGYT
TRBJ2-2 TRBV29-1 SVGTGVTGELF
TRBJ2-3 TRBV7-2 ASSPGGGDTQY
TRBJ1-6 TRBV5-6 ASSFDPSGNSPLH
TRBJ2-7 TRBV7-2 ASSVGLADFYEQY
TRBJ2-1 TRBV6-5 ASSYSAGGPINEQF
TRBJ1-1 TRBV20-1 SASGDTQAF
TRBJ2-7 TRBV7-2 ASSPRLDYEQY
TRBJ2-5 TRBV4-1 ASSQALAGVTQETQY
TRBJ2-3 TRBV29-1 SVGGRGDTDTQY